This record concerns one T cell receptor beta chain sequence. What it binds is unknown. This CDR3 spans 13 amino acids. Trimming took 7 bases from V and 4 from J; bases not matched to a gene: 5. Germline V CDR1 and CDR2: GTSNPN, SVGIG (reference sequence). The data originate from a study of vaccination effects on CD4 cells after COVID-19. The repertoire was sequenced with immunoSEQ multiplex PCR; TCRdb's copy has only in-frame clones and lacks some. The profile shows fewer than 55,000 clones, less than 85% of them singletons. The culture ran for 10 to 11 days, and then CD4+ T cells were isolated. Two doses of either BNT162b2 or mRNA-1273 were given to each participant.

This specimen was CD4+ T cells from PBMCs cultured without peptide, taken after COVID-19 vaccination. This chain connects TRBV30 to TRBJ1-3; TRBD1 aligns across 9 bases. The sequence derives from a human donor who received a COVID-19 vaccine. The CDR3 coding sequence is TGTGCCTCCCCCGGGACAGGGGGAAACACCATATATTTT. Encoded protein: CASPGTGGNTIYF.